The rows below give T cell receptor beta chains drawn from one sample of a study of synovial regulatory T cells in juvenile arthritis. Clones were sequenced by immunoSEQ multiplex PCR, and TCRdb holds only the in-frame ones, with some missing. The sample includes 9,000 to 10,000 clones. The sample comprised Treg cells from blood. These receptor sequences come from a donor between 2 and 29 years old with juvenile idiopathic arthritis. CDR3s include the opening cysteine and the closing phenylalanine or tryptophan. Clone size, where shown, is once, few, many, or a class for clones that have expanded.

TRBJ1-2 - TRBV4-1 CASSQDIRNYGYTF
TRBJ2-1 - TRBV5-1 CASTTVYNEQFF
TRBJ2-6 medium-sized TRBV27 CASSSRGEEGANVLTF
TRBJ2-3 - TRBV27 CASSLYGDSLTDTQYF
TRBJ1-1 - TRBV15 CATSRDMGQEAFF
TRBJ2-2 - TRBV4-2 CASSLSTGGNTGELFF
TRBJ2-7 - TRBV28 CASSLLQGASQYF
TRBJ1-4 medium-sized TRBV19 CASSLSEKLFF
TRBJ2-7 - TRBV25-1 CASSYPGSPYEQYF
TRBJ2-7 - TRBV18 CASSSRQGGYEQYF
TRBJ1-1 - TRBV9 CASSSRAGTEAFF
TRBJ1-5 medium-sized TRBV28 CASTPGTGIEQPQHF
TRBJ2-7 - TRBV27 CASSLAYEQYF
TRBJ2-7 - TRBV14 CASSPLGGTYEQYF
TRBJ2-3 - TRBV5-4 CASRYGQGATDTQYF
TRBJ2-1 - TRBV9 CASSVAGEAYNEQFF
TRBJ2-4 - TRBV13 CASSSQGLANIQYF
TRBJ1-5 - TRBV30 CAWSGAGNQPQHF
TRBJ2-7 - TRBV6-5 CASSYFPGHEQYF
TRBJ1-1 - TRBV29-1 CSVSYRGLNNEAFF
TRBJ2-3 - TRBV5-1 CASSFRDAPDTQYF
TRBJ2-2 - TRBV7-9 CASSAGTNTGELFF
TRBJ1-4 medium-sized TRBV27 CASSSLLTNEKLFF
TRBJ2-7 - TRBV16 CASSAQPWQGVVEQYF
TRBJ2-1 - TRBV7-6 CASSVTSGLHNEQFF
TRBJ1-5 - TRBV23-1 CASSRQGWGDQPQHF
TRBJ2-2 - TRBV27 CASSLPTAGVNTGELFF
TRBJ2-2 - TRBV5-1 CASSGRVGELFF
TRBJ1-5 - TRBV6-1 CASSEQVYQPQHF
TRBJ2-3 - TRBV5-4 CASSSGVAGGTDTQYF
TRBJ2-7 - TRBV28 CASSFVGRDSYEQYF
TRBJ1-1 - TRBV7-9 CASSLDVSNTEAFF
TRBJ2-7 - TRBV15 CATRKDREALRYF
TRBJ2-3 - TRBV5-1 CASSPRDRRLKDTQYF
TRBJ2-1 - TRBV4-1 CASSHLGSLRAYNEQFF
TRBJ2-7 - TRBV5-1 CASSLETGGFFQYF
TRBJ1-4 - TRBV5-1 CASSLGGLTANEKLFF
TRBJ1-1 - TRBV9 CASSVTGYEAAFF
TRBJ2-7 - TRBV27 CASTPGGDPYEQYF
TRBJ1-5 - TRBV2 CASSWTGDNQPQHF
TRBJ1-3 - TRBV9 CASSARQGLENTIYF